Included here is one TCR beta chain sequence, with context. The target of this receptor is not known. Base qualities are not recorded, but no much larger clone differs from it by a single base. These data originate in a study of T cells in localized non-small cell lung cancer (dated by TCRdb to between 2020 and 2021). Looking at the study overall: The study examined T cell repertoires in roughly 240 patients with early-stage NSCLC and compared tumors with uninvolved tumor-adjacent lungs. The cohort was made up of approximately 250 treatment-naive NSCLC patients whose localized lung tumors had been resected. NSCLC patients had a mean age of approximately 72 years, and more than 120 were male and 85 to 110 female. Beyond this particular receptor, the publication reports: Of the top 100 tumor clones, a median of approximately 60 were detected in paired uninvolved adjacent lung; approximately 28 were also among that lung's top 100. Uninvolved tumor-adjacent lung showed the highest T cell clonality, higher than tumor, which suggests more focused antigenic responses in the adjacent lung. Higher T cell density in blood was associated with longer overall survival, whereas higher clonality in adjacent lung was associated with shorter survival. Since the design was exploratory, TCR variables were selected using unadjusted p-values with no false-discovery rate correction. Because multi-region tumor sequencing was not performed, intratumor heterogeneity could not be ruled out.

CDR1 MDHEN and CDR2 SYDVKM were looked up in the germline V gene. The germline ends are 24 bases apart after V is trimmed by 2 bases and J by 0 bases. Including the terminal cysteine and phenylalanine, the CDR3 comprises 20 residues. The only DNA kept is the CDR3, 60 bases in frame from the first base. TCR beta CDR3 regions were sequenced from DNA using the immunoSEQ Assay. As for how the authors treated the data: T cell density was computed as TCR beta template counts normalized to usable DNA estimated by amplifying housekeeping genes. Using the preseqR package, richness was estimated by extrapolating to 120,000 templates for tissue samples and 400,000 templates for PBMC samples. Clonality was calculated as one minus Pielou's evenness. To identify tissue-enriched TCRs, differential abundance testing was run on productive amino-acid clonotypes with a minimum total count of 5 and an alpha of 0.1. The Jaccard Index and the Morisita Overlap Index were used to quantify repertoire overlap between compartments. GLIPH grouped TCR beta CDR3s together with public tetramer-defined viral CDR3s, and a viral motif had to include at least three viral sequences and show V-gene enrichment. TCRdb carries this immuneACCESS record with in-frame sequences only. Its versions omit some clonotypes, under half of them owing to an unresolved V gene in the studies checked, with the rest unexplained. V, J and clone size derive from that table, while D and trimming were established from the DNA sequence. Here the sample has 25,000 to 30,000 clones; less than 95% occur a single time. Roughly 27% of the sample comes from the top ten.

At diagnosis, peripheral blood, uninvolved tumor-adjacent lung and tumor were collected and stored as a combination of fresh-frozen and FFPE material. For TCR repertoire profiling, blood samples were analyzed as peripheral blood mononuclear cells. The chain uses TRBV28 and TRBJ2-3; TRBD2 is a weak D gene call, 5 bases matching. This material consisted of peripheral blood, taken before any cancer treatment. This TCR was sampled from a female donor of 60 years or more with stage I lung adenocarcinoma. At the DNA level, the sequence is TGTGCCAGCAGTTTACGGGGTAGGCTTTCGGTTGGTTTAAGCACAGATACGCAGTATTTT. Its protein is CASSLRGRLSVGLSTDTQYF.